The 24 T cell receptor beta chains reported below all come from one sample, sequenced in a study of graft-versus-host responses after intestinal transplantation (dated by TCRdb to about 2021). Reading the label with the study, this specimen's time point is: cells obtained before transplantation from donor or recipient. Preparation of the library involved the immunoSEQ multiplex PCR assay. TCRdb's version of the immuneACCESS table is confined to in-frame rearrangements and falls short of the full clone set. An unresolved V gene accounts for under half of the shortfall where checked; the remainder is of unknown origin. The table for this sample lists about 70,000 clones; around 90% of them were counted only once. The ten largest account for roughly 4% of the sample. These TCRs' antigens remain unknown. This specimen consisted of unstimulated CD8+ T cells sorted from spleen or lymph node cells, obtained before transplant. The receptors shown here come from a human donor who was the organ donor for an intestinal transplant.

The chain employs TRBV6-1 and TRBJ1-2; weak D call: TRBD1 (6 bases). This CDR3 comprises 16 residues. Per germline, CDR1 MNHNS and CDR2 SASEGT. V was cut by 2 bases and J by 7 bases, with 20 bases left in between. The CDR3, as DNA: TGTGCCAGCAGTGAATTGAGGACAGACAACTTCGCTGGCTACACCTTC. Its translation: CASSELRTDNFAGYTF.

This chain uses TRBV2 with TRBJ2-5, with D uncertain. Per germline, CDR1 SNHLY and CDR2 FYNNEI. The CDR3 contains 8 residues. Trimming stripped 6 bases from V and 9 bases from J, with 2 bases between. CDR3: CASSAQYF. The CDR3 nucleotides are TGTGCCAGCAGCGCCCAGTACTTC. Supplemented by reference TRBV2 and TRBJ2-5, the full variable domain reads EPEVTQTPSHQVTQMGQEVILRCVPISNHLYFYWYRQILGQKVEFLVSFYNNEISEKSEIFDDQFSVERPDGSNFTLKIRSTKLEDSAMYFCASSAQYFGPGTRLLVL.

J is TRBJ1-2 and V is TRBV5-6, with TRBD1 as a possible D gene (6 bases). V lost 2 bases, J lost 8 bases, and 19 bases lay in between. This CDR3 contains 15 residues. Germline V gene sequence: CDR1 SGHDT, CDR2 YYEEEE. The CDR3, as DNA: TGTGCCAGCAGCTTTTGGGGAACAGGGCCCGCGGGCTACACCTTC. Translating gives CASSFWGTGPAGYTF.

This clone was counted between two and nine times. This chain links TRBV6-4 with TRBJ1-1; the D gene is possibly TRBD1 (6 bases). This CDR3 region has 13 residues. Germline CDR1 reads MRHNA; CDR2 reads SNTAGT. V was trimmed by 5 bases and J by 7 bases, leaving 14 bases between them. This chain's CDR3 is CASSRMNRDEAFF. In nucleotides, the CDR3 is TGTGCCAGCAGTCGGATGAACAGGGATGAAGCTTTCTTT.

The chain is built from TRBV7-9 and TRBJ1-1; 12 positions match TRBD1. Germline V gene lookup returns CDR1 SEHNR and CDR2 FQNEAQ (reference sequence). The CDR3 has 15 amino acids. The junction had 1 base not matched to a gene; V was cut back by 1 base and J by 4 bases. The CDR3 protein is CASSLGDRGRTEAFF. The CDR3 DNA reads TGTGCCAGCAGCTTAGGGGACAGGGGGCGCACTGAAGCTTTCTTT.

This rearrangement joins TRBV5-4 to TRBJ2-3; D might be TRBD2 (6 bases). Germline V gene lookup returns CDR1 SGHNT and CDR2 YYREEE (reference sequence). V was cut by 4 bases and J by 2 bases, with 11 bases left in between. CDR3 length: 14 amino acids. CDR3 sequence: CASSPRTNTDTQYF. The CDR3 DNA follows: TGTGCCAGCAGCCCCCGGACTAACACAGATACGCAGTATTTT.

CDR3 bases: TGTGCCAGCACCGAAGGTACAGGGGGCTACAATGAGCAGTTCTTC. As protein: CASTEGTGGYNEQFF. V usage is TRBV25-1 and J usage is TRBJ2-1, with TRBD1 matching over 8 bases. This CDR3 comprises 15 residues. Germline CDR1 and CDR2: MGHDK and SYGVNS. With V trimmed by 7 bases and J by 3 bases, 8 bases remained unmatched.

The chain has TRBV18 and TRBJ2-1; weak D call: TRBD1 (5 bases). Trimming removed 0 bases from V and 7 bases from J, with 10 bases in between. CDR1 is KGHSH, CDR2 LQKENI, per germline. CDR3 length: 14 residues. This CDR3 reads CASSPPAQGNEQFF. The CDR3 DNA reads TGTGCCAGCTCACCACCGGCGCAGGGAAATGAGCAGTTCTTC.

The chain has TRBV4-1 and TRBJ1-6, with 10 bases lining up with TRBD1. The J segment lost 1 base and the V segment lost 4 bases, leaving 7 bases of the junction unmatched. Germline lookup yields CDR1 MGHRA and CDR2 YSYEKL. The CDR3 sequence is 18 residues long. This CDR3 reads CASSLGQGFRSYNSPLHF. The CDR3 nucleotides read TGCGCCAGCAGCCTGGGACAGGGGTTCCGATCCTATAATTCACCCCTCCACTTT.

The chain carries TRBV5-5 and TRBJ1-1; D is perhaps TRBD1 (5 bases). Trimming took 0 bases from V and 0 from J, leaving 12 bases between them. The CDR3 is 16 residues long. CDR1 SGHKS and CDR2 YYEKEE come from the germline V gene (reference sequence). CDR3 residues: CASSLENSGMNTEAFF. In DNA form, the CDR3 reads TGTGCCAGCAGCTTGGAAAACTCAGGGATGAACACTGAAGCTTTCTTT.

The V call is TRBV29-1, the J call TRBJ2-3; a weak D match, TRBD1 (6 bases). From germline, CDR1 is SQVTM and CDR2 ANQGSEA. With 3 bases removed from V and 0 bases from J, the gap between germline ends came to 10 bases. The CDR3 consists of 14 residues. The CDR3 is CSVEDRPSTDTQYF. CDR3 nucleotides: TGCAGCGTTGAGGACAGACCTAGCACAGATACGCAGTATTTT.

The chain has TRBV5-5 and TRBJ1-4, with a weak D call TRBD1 (6 bases). Trimming pared 7 bases from V and 7 bases from J, leaving 17 bases between. CDR3 length: 14 amino acids. The germline CDR1 and CDR2 sequences are SGHKS and YYEKEE (reference sequence). CDR3 residues: CASSSGVEVEKLFF. CDR3 coding DNA: TGTGCCAGCTCCTCAGGGGTGGAGGTTGAAAAACTGTTTTTT.

This clone was seen once. The chain uses TRBV2 and TRBJ1-1; tentatively, D is TRBD1 (5 bases). This CDR3 is built from 14 residues. From germline, CDR1 is SNHLY and CDR2 FYNNEI. Trimming cost V 4 bases and J 1 base, with 10 bases left between them. CDR3 coding DNA: TGTGCCAGCAGTGGAGACCAGGGGAACACTGAAGCTTTCTTT. It translates to CASSGDQGNTEAFF. The whole variable domain, filled in from reference TRBV2 and TRBJ1-1, reads EPEVTQTPSHQVTQMGQEVILRCVPISNHLYFYWYRQILGQKVEFLVSFYNNEISEKSEIFDDQFSVERPDGSNFTLKIRSTKLEDSAMYFCASSGDQGNTEAFFGQGTRLTVV.

This chain uses TRBV28 with TRBJ1-1; no definite D call. This CDR3 has 15 amino acids. The germline V and J ends were trimmed by 8 bases and 3 bases, with 19 bases remaining between them. Germline values: CDR1 MDHEN, CDR2 SYDVKM. Here the CDR3 reads CASVLRAQLYTEAFF. CDR3 coding DNA: TGTGCCAGCGTACTTCGAGCACAGCTCTACACTGAAGCTTTCTTT.

This chain connects TRBV5-6 to TRBJ1-1; D ambiguous. CDR1 is SGHDT, CDR2 YYEEEE, per germline. V dropped 0 bases and J dropped 5 bases, with 8 bases sitting between them. This CDR3 region has 13 residues. The CDR3 DNA reads TGTGCCAGCAGCTTGGGTCGGGAGACTGAAGCTTTCTTT. Amino acids: CASSLGRETEAFF.

This chain connects TRBV11-2 to TRBJ2-7, with 9 bases fitting TRBD1. J gave up 2 bases and V 5 bases, and 10 bases lay outside the gene matches. CDR1 and CDR2 (germline): SGHAT, FQNNGV. The CDR3 consists of 16 residues. For the CDR3, the DNA is TGTGCCAGCAGCGTCAGCTGGACAGGGGACCCCTACGAGCAGTACGTC. Translated, it gives CASSVSWTGDPYEQYV.

The J gene is TRBJ2-5, the V gene TRBV28; 7 bases fit TRBD1. This CDR3 region has 17 residues. The V gene's germline CDR1 is MDHEN and CDR2 SYDVKM. V lost 2 bases and J lost 2; bases outside the gene matches: 11. The CDR3 reads CASSLVRDSTDQETQYF. The CDR3 nucleotides are TGTGCCAGCAGTTTAGTCCGGGACAGCACCGATCAAGAGACCCAGTACTTC.

The V and J genes are TRBV28 and TRBJ2-1, with D possibly being TRBD1 (5 bases). The germline CDR1 and CDR2 sequences are MDHEN and SYDVKM. The CDR3 is made up of 13 amino acids. The V end was cut by 6 bases, the J end by 7 bases, with 13 bases between. Here the CDR3 DNA reads TGTGCCAGCAGCCTCGAAGGGGAAAATGAGCAGTTCTTC. Protein: CASSLEGENEQFF.

The V gene is TRBV27, the J gene TRBJ2-1; D ambiguous. With 6 bases removed from V and 9 bases from J, the gap between germline ends came to 15 bases. The CDR3 consists of 13 residues. Looked up from germline, CDR1 is MNHEY and CDR2 is SMNVEV (reference sequence). The CDR3 DNA sequence: TGTGCCAGCAGCAACCTAGGCCTGGTTGAGCAGTTCTTC. This encodes CASSNLGLVEQFF.

This rearrangement joins TRBV9 to TRBJ2-7; TRBD1 agrees at 10 bases. The J segment lost 0 bases and the V segment lost 0 bases, leaving 12 bases of the junction unmatched. The CDR3 sequence is 19 residues long. CDR1 SGDLS and CDR2 YYNGEE come from the germline V gene. The CDR3 DNA sequence: TGTGCCAGCAGCGTAGTGGGACAGGGGAACGGGTTAATCTCCTACGAGCAGTACGTC. This sequence encodes CASSVVGQGNGLISYEQYV.

This clone has just one count. V usage is TRBV27 and J usage is TRBJ1-1; possible D gene TRBD1, 5 bases. The CDR3 spans 14 residues. Germline V gives CDR1 MNHEY, CDR2 SMNVEV (reference sequence). The ends were cut back, 4 bases at V and 0 bases at J, with 9 bases in the middle. CDR3: CASSWGGMNTEAFF. The CDR3 bases are TGTGCCAGCAGTTGGGGCGGGATGAACACTGAAGCTTTCTTT.

V and J are TRBV27 and TRBJ1-6; D ambiguous. CDR3 length: 14 amino acids. The V gene lost 5 bases and the J gene lost 7 bases, with 12 bases spanning the gap. Germline V gives CDR1 MNHEY, CDR2 SMNVEV (reference sequence). The DNA for the CDR3 is TGTGCCAGCAGTCTGAATCCCGGGAATTCACCCCTCCACTTT. As protein: CASSLNPGNSPLHF.

V gene TRBV29-1 combines with J gene TRBJ1-1; 7 positions agree with TRBD1. Germline V gives CDR1 SQVTM, CDR2 ANQGSEA. With 2 bases clipped from V and 1 base from J, the junction kept 1 base outside the gene matches. The CDR3 consists of 13 residues. CDR3 nucleotide sequence: TGCAGCGTTGAAAACAGGGGGAACACTGAAGCTTTCTTT. Its translation is CSVENRGNTEAFF.

This clone has a single count. The junction departs from germline at one end; a sequencing error may be responsible. The CDR3 DNA is TGTGCCAGCAGCTTAGGTGGGACAGTTCTTGGTCGATTT. This sequence encodes CASSLGGTVLGRF. J is TRBJ1-1 and V is TRBV11-2; 7 positions match TRBD1. Germline V gene lookup returns CDR1 SGHAT and CDR2 FQNNGV. There are 13 residues in the CDR3.